Listed below are T cell receptor beta chains from one sample, sequenced in a study of blood T cell repertoires in COVID-19. Using immunoSEQ multiplex PCR, the repertoire was profiled, and TCRdb retains in-frame clones only, with some absent. The sample carries about 40,000 clones, roughly 80% recorded once. Input material: peripheral blood. These receptors originate from a woman older than 75 with acute or convalescent COVID-19. Each CDR3 is given with its conserved first and last residue. The D gene is left open where the match is weak. Clone size is shown for a subset of rows, as once, few, many or a class of expanded clone.

CDR3nt: TGTGCCAGCAGCCATCGACTAGCGGGGTACGAGCAGTACTTC; CDR3aa: CASSHRLAGYEQYF; j_gene: TRBJ2-7; d_gene: TRBD2; abundance: .; v_gene: TRBV7-6
CDR3nt: TGCGCCAGCAGCTGGGACAGGGTTTCTAATGAAAAACTGTTTTTT; CDR3aa: CASSWDRVSNEKLFF; j_gene: TRBJ1-4; d_gene: TRBD1; abundance: .; v_gene: TRBV5-1
CDR3nt: TGTGCCTGGAGTGTTTTCAGGGGGGCCTATGGCTACACCTTC; CDR3aa: CAWSVFRGAYGYTF; j_gene: TRBJ1-2; d_gene: TRBD1; abundance: .; v_gene: TRBV30
CDR3nt: TGTGCCAGCAGCCAAGATTGGGGGGGCACTGAAGCTTTCTTT; CDR3aa: CASSQDWGGTEAFF; j_gene: TRBJ1-1; d_gene: .; abundance: .; v_gene: TRBV3-1/TRBV3-2
CDR3nt: TGTGCCAGCAGCCCGCAGGGAGGGGGAGCCCTCTCCTACGAGCAGTACTTC; CDR3aa: CASSPQGGGALSYEQYF; j_gene: TRBJ2-7; d_gene: .; abundance: .; v_gene: TRBV5-5
CDR3nt: TGTGCCAGTAGTATCGGACAGGGAGGGAACACTGAAGCTTTCTTT; CDR3aa: CASSIGQGGNTEAFF; j_gene: TRBJ1-1; d_gene: TRBD1; abundance: .; v_gene: TRBV19
CDR3nt: TGTGCCAGCAGCGTGGGGACAGGTTCAGGCTCTGGAAACACCATATATTTT; CDR3aa: CASSVGTGSGSGNTIYF; j_gene: TRBJ1-3; d_gene: TRBD1; abundance: .; v_gene: TRBV9
CDR3nt: TGTGCCAGCAGTAGCCTCAGGGAAACCAATCAGCCCCAGCATTTT; CDR3aa: CASSSLRETNQPQHF; j_gene: TRBJ1-5; d_gene: .; abundance: .; v_gene: TRBV6-5
CDR3nt: TGTGCCAGCAGCACCGGGACACTTTATAGCACAGATACGCAGTATTTT; CDR3aa: CASSTGTLYSTDTQYF; j_gene: TRBJ2-3; d_gene: .; abundance: .; v_gene: TRBV7-2
CDR3nt: TGCGCCAGCAGCCCGCTGGGGGGGACGAGTGGCTACACCTTC; CDR3aa: CASSPLGGTSGYTF; j_gene: TRBJ1-2; d_gene: .; abundance: .; v_gene: TRBV5-1
CDR3nt: TGTGCCAGCAGTGACTCAAGGAGGGAGACCCAGTACTTC; CDR3aa: CASSDSRRETQYF; j_gene: TRBJ2-5; d_gene: .; abundance: .; v_gene: TRBV6-4
CDR3nt: TGTGCCAGCTCACCACCGGGCCCAGCACAGCCCCAGCATTTT; CDR3aa: CASSPPGPAQPQHF; j_gene: TRBJ1-5; d_gene: .; abundance: .; v_gene: TRBV18
CDR3nt: TGTGCCAGCAGCTTAGCGGCGACTAGCGTGAATGAGCAGTTCTTC; CDR3aa: CASSLAATSVNEQFF; j_gene: TRBJ2-1; d_gene: TRBD2; abundance: .; v_gene: TRBV7-9
CDR3nt: TGCGCCAGCAGCTACGACAGGGGAGGTCAGCCCCAGCATTTT; CDR3aa: CASSYDRGGQPQHF; j_gene: TRBJ1-5; d_gene: TRBD1; abundance: .; v_gene: TRBV5-1
CDR3nt: TGTGCTAGTGGTTTCGGGATCGGTCATGGTCCTGGCTATGGCTACACCTTC; CDR3aa: CASGFGIGHGPGYGYTF; j_gene: TRBJ1-2; d_gene: .; abundance: .; v_gene: TRBV12-5
CDR3nt: TGTGCCTGGAGTGGGCAGGGAGGAGGTAATTCACCCCTCCACTTT; CDR3aa: CAWSGQGGGNSPLHF; j_gene: TRBJ1-6; d_gene: .; abundance: .; v_gene: TRBV30
CDR3nt: TGCAGCGTTGAAGAGGGCAGGGGGACCTACGAGCAGTACTTC; CDR3aa: CSVEEGRGTYEQYF; j_gene: TRBJ2-7; d_gene: TRBD1; abundance: .; v_gene: TRBV29-1
CDR3nt: TGTGCCAGTAGAGCGACAGGAGTCCACGAGCAGTACTTC; CDR3aa: CASRATGVHEQYF; j_gene: TRBJ2-7; d_gene: .; abundance: once; v_gene: TRBV19
CDR3nt: TGCAGCGTCCCGGGGGGTATTGGGGAGACCCAGTACTTC; CDR3aa: CSVPGGIGETQYF; j_gene: TRBJ2-5; d_gene: TRBD2; abundance: .; v_gene: TRBV29-1
CDR3nt: TGTGCCACCTCCGGACCTACGGGAGGAGATACGCAGTATTTT; CDR3aa: CATSGPTGGDTQYF; j_gene: TRBJ2-3; d_gene: TRBD2; abundance: .; v_gene: TRBV24-1
CDR3nt: TGTGCCAGCCGGACAGGGGCGACCGATACGCAGTATTTT; CDR3aa: CASRTGATDTQYF; j_gene: TRBJ2-3; d_gene: TRBD1; abundance: .; v_gene: TRBV19
CDR3nt: TGTGCCAGCAGCTCCCCGAAAGGGGTGGGCGGCTCCTACAATGAGCAGTTCTTC; CDR3aa: CASSSPKGVGGSYNEQFF; j_gene: TRBJ2-1; d_gene: .; abundance: .; v_gene: TRBV7-9
CDR3nt: TGTGCCAGCAGCTTGGTCGGGGGAGCTAATGAAAAACTGTTTTTT; CDR3aa: CASSLVGGANEKLFF; j_gene: TRBJ1-4; d_gene: .; abundance: .; v_gene: TRBV5-6
CDR3nt: TGTGCCAGCAGCTACAGGAGCAATCAGCCCCAGCATTTT; CDR3aa: CASSYRSNQPQHF; j_gene: TRBJ1-5; d_gene: .; abundance: once; v_gene: TRBV7-2
CDR3nt: TGTGCCAGCAGCTTTCAGGGACAGGGTAGACACGAGCAGTACTTC; CDR3aa: CASSFQGQGRHEQYF; j_gene: TRBJ2-7; d_gene: TRBD1; abundance: .; v_gene: TRBV11-2
CDR3nt: TGTGCCAGCAGCGATAGACAGCTCTATGGCTACACCTTC; CDR3aa: CASSDRQLYGYTF; j_gene: TRBJ1-2; d_gene: .; abundance: .; v_gene: TRBV7-2
CDR3nt: TGCGCCAGCAGCTTGGGTACAGGGATGGGGAATGAGCAGTTCTTC; CDR3aa: CASSLGTGMGNEQFF; j_gene: TRBJ2-1; d_gene: .; abundance: .; v_gene: TRBV5-1
CDR3nt: TGTGCCAGCTCCCCCGGACAGAACACTGAAGCTTTCTTT; CDR3aa: CASSPGQNTEAFF; j_gene: TRBJ1-1; d_gene: .; abundance: .; v_gene: TRBV18
CDR3nt: TGTGCCAGCTCACCACGAGAGGGTACTAATGAAAAACTGTTTTTT; CDR3aa: CASSPREGTNEKLFF; j_gene: TRBJ1-4; d_gene: .; abundance: few; v_gene: TRBV18
CDR3nt: TGTGCCAGCAGGGCTCGCGACTGGACAGATAATGAAAAACTGTTTTTT; CDR3aa: CASRARDWTDNEKLFF; j_gene: TRBJ1-4; d_gene: .; abundance: .; v_gene: TRBV9
CDR3nt: TGTGCCAGCAGCTACTCAGGAGACAGGGGAGATACGCAGTATTTT; CDR3aa: CASSYSGDRGDTQYF; j_gene: TRBJ2-3; d_gene: TRBD1; abundance: few; v_gene: TRBV7-6
CDR3nt: TGTGCCAGCAGTTACTGGGGCGAGAATGAGCAGTTCTTC; CDR3aa: CASSYWGENEQFF; j_gene: TRBJ2-1; d_gene: .; abundance: few; v_gene: TRBV6-5